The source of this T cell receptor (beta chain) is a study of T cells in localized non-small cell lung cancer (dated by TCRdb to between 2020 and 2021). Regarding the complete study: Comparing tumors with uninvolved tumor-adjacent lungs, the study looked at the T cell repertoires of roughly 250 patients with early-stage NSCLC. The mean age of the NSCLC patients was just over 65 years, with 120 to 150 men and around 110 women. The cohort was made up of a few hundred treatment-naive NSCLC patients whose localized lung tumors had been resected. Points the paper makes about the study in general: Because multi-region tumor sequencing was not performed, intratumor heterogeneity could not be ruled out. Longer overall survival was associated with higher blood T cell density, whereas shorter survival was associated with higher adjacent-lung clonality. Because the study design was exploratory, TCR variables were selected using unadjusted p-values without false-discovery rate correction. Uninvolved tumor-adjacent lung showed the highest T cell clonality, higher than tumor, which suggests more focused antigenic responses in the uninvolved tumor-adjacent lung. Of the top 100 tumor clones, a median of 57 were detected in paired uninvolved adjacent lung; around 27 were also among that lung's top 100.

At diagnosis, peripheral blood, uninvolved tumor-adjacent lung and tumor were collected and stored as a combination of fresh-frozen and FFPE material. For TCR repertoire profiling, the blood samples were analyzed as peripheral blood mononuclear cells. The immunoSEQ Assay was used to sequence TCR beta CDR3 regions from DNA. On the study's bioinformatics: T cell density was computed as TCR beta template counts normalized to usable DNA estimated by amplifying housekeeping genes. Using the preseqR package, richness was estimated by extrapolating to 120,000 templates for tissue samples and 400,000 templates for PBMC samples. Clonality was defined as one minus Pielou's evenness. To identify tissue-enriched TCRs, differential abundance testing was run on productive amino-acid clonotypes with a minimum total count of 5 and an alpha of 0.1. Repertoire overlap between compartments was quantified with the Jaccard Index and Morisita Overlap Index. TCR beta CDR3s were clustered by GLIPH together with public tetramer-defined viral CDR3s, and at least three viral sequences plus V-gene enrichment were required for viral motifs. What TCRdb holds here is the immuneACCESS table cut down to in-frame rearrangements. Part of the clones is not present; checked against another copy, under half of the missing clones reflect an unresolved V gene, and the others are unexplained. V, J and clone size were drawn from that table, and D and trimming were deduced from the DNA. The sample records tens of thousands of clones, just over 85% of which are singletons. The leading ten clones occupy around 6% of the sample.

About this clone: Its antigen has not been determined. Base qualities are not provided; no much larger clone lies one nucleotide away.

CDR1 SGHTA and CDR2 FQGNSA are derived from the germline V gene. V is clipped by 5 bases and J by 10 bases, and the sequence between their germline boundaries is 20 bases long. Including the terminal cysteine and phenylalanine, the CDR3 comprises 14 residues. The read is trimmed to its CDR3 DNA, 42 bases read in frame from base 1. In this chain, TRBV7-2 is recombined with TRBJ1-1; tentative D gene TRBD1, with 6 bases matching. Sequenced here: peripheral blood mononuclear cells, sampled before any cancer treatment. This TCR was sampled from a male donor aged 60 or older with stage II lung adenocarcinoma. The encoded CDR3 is CASSQGLTGTGAFF. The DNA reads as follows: TGTGCCAGCAGCCAGGGACTCACAGGGACGGGAGCTTTCTTT. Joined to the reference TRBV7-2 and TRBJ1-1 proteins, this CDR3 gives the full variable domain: GAGVSQSPSNKVTEKGKDVELRCDPISGHTALYWYRQSLGQGLEFLIYFQGNSAPDKSGLPSDRFSAERTGGSVSTLTIQRTQQEDSAVYLCASSQGLTGTGAFFGQGTRLTVV.